These 4 T cell receptor beta chains share one sample of origin, sequenced in a study of shared clonotypes between healthy human individuals. The data were produced by immunoSEQ multiplex PCR, yet TCRdb's version contains in-frame clones alone and is incomplete. The sample has a few hundred thousand clones; approximately 97% are singletons. Material: naive CD4+ T cells sorted from blood. Specified subset: CD45RA+ positively selected. The origin of the receptors is a woman in her 30s in good health.

The chain is built from TRBV11-1 and TRBJ2-7; 8 bases line up with TRBD2. With V trimmed by 3 bases and J by 4 bases, 8 bases remained unmatched. The CDR3 extends over 15 amino acids. Per germline, CDR1 SGHAT and CDR2 FQDESV (reference sequence). CDR3 bases: TGTGCCAGCAGCTTTCTAAGCGGGAGTAGATACGAGCAGTACTTC. Protein product: CASSFLSGSRYEQYF.

The rearrangement uses TRBV18 and TRBJ2-5, with 8 bases that match TRBD2. Germline lookup yields CDR1 KGHSH and CDR2 LQKENI. The CDR3 runs to 13 residues. V shed 5 bases and J 5 bases; nucleotides not matched to a gene: 4. CDR3 coding DNA: TGTGCCAGCTCAGGCCAGCGGGGGGAGACCCAGTACTTC. Translation: CASSGQRGETQYF. The full variable domain, its missing parts supplied by reference TRBV18 and TRBJ2-5, is NAGVMQNPRHLVRRRGQEARLRCSPMKGHSHVYWYRQLPEEGLKFMVYLQKENIIDESGMPKERFSAEFPKEGPSILRIQQVVRGDSAAYFCASSGQRGETQYFGPGTRLLVL.

In its sample, this clone was seen once. The rearrangement joins TRBV5-1 to TRBJ1-2, with TRBD1 identical over 9 bases. The CDR3 length is 14 residues. The germline V gene encodes CDR1 SGHRS and CDR2 YFSETQ. V was pared by 1 base and J by 6 bases, with 4 bases of the junction left unmatched. CDR3 sequence: CASSLTGGWNGYTF. CDR3 DNA: TGCGCCAGCAGCTTGACAGGGGGCTGGAATGGCTACACCTTC.

The chain combines TRBV28 with TRBJ2-6; a weak D match, TRBD1 (6 bases). The V gene lost 5 bases and the J gene lost 0 bases, with 14 bases spanning the gap. The germline V gene encodes CDR1 MDHEN and CDR2 SYDVKM. The CDR3 contains 17 residues. In DNA, the CDR3 is TGTGCCAGCAGTGGGGCAGGGGTTTTCTCTGGGGCCAACGTCCTGACTTTC. Protein product: CASSGAGVFSGANVLTF.